This entry is about one T cell receptor (beta chain). Antigen specificity is unknown. Quantitative barcoded 5'-RACE was used to prepare TCR beta libraries. TCRdb itself ran the 5' RACE reads through MiXCR, one entry per CDR3 protein. The sample holds about 260,000 distinct CDR3 sequences, 24% seen once. The data were obtained in a study of CD8 T cells in ankylosing spondylitis. Study-wide results and caveats: CD8+ by phenotype, disease-linked clones were relatively rare in peripheral blood.

This CDR3 contains 16 residues. Germline V CDR1 and CDR2: SGDLS, YYNGEE. The J segment lost 7 bases and the V segment lost 0 bases, leaving 13 bases of the junction unmatched. The V call is TRBV9, the J call TRBJ2-7; 7 positions match TRBD1. The source of this sequence is a male donor with ankylosing spondylitis or in good health (not recorded which). The sequencing sample was made of blood, either unsorted or a sorted T cell fraction (not recorded which). CDR3 nucleotides: TGTGCCAGCAGCGTAGGGGACAGTCGCCTTTTAATGGAGCAGTACTTC. Encoded protein: CASSVGDSRLLMEQYF.